The entry below gives a single T cell receptor (beta chain) sequence along with its context. Its cognate antigen is unknown. This sample stems from a study of cytomegalovirus exposure and HLA in healthy donors. Overall study context: Genetic ancestry analysis placed around four fifths of the 350 to 500 donors that were genotyped in the Caucasian-associated cluster. The study, taken as a whole, reports: Apparent HLA restriction characterized most CMV-associated TCR beta chains in a later analysis. It has been reported that TCR beta sequences accurately predicted the HLA-A and HLA-B alleles of most subjects. It was reportedly the case that the classifier diagnosed cytomegalovirus status with high specificity and sensitivity.

With 60 Vbeta and 13 Jbeta primers, the PCR was carried out. Using immunoSEQ multiplex PCR, the repertoire was profiled, and TCRdb retains in-frame clones only, with some absent. The data contain fewer than 250,000 clones, 70% to 80% of them singletons. V lost 4 bases to trimming and J lost 8 bases, with 14 bases between them. CDR1 SGHVS and CDR2 FQNEAQ come from the germline V gene. This CDR3 has 14 residues. Material for sequencing was PBMCs. This receptor was identified in a woman aged 25 to 39 in good health and CMV-seronegative. This sequence joins TRBV7-8 and TRBJ1-4; D possibly corresponds to TRBD1 (6 bases). In DNA, the CDR3 is TGTGCCAGCAGCTCCGTGGGGGCTGGGGAAAAACTGTTTTTT. It translates to CASSSVGAGEKLFF. The whole variable domain, filled in from reference TRBV7-8 and TRBJ1-4, reads GAGVSQSPRYKVAKRGQDVALRCDPISGHVSLFWYQQALGQGPEFLTYFQNEAQLDKSGLPSDRFFAERPEGSVSTLKIQRTQQEDSAVYLCASSSVGAGEKLFFGSGTQLSVL.